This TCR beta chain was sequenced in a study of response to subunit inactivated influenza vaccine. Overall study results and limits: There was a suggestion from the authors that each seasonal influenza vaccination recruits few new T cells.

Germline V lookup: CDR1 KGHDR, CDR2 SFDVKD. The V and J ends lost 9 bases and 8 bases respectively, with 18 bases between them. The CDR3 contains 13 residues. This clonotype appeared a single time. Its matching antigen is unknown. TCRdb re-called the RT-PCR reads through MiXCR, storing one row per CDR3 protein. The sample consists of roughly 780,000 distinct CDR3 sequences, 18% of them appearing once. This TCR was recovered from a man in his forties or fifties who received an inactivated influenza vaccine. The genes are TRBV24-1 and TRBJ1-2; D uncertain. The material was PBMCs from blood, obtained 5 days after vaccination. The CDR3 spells CATANRIDNGYTF. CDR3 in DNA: TGTGCCACCGCAAACCGGATTGACAACGGCTACACCTTC.